Reported below is one T cell receptor (beta chain). Assay used: immunoSEQ multiplex PCR; TCRdb lists only in-frame clones, some missing. The table includes roughly 1 million clones, roughly 74% detected once. This entry belongs to a study of shared clonotypes between healthy human individuals. V lost 2 bases and J lost 6; bases outside the gene matches: 14. This CDR3 comprises 17 residues. Germline loops: CDR1 LNHDA, CDR2 SQIVND (reference sequence). The chain combines TRBV19 with TRBJ2-7, with TRBD1 matching over 9 bases. The source of this sequence is a man younger than 35 in good health. Some clones in this sample may be carry-over from other donors' samples. Sequenced input: memory CD4+ T cells from PBMCs. Documented subset: CD45RA-negative fraction. The CDR3 region has the DNA TGTGCCAGTAGTATACGGACCCCGGGACAGGGATATTTCGAGCAGTACTTC. It yields the protein CASSIRTPGQGYFEQYF.